This TCR beta chain originates from a study of cytomegalovirus exposure and HLA in healthy donors. Only one count was recorded for this clone. The protocol was immunoSEQ multiplex PCR, while the TCRdb copy is restricted to in-frame clones and leaves out a portion. The sample has about 79,000 clones; approximately 94% are singletons. Per the germline V gene, CDR1 is MNHEY and CDR2 is SMNVEV (reference sequence). Trimming took 4 bases from V and 2 from J, leaving 15 bases between them. The CDR3 sequence is 15 residues long. The chain carries TRBV27 and TRBJ2-7; D is unclear. The TCR was taken from a woman aged 25 to 39 in good health and CMV-seronegative. The specimen was PBMCs. In DNA, the CDR3 is TGTGCCAGCAGTTCCCTTGGTGGCTCAACCTACGAGCAGTACTTC. Translating gives CASSSLGGSTYEQYF.